This is a list of T cell receptor beta chains from one sample in a study of circulating CD8 cells and anti-PD-1 response in melanoma. One entry per CDR3 protein results from TCRdb running MiXCR on the reads. The sample records 2,000 to 2,500 distinct CDR3 sequences, 6.5% to 8.5% being singletons. The sequencing here drew on CD8+ T cells from PBMCs, taken at baseline or after one month of anti-PD-1 therapy (not recorded which). All receptors derive from a human donor with melanoma. Each CDR3 is given with its conserved first and last residue. A D gene is named only where the DNA matches it firmly. Clone size is stated in some rows and not others, as once, few, many or a class when expanded.

j_call v_call clone_size d_call cdr3_nt cdr3_aa
TRBJ2-6 TRBV19 medium-sized TRBD1 TGTGCCACCCAGGGACAGGGGGAAATCTCTGGGGCCAACGTCCTGACTTTC CATQGQGEISGANVLTF
TRBJ2-5 TRBV24-1 medium-sized . TGTGCCACCAGTGAGGCGGCGGGGAGGGAGACCCAGTACTTC CATSEAAGRETQYF
TRBJ2-1 TRBV29-1 medium-sized . TGCAGCTTCCCGAGGGGCAGATCGGGTGAGCAGTTCTTC CSFPRGRSGEQFF
TRBJ1-1 TRBV28 large . TGTGCCAGCAGTGGTGGGGGGTACACTGAAGCTTTCTTT CASSGGGYTEAFF
TRBJ2-3 TRBV2 medium-sized . TGTGCCAGCAGTGTTAAGGGGCGAGCTAGCACAGATACGCAGTATTTT CASSVKGRASTDTQYF
TRBJ2-7 TRBV25-1 medium-sized . TGTGCCAGCAGTGACATGGAACAGGGCCACGAGCAGTACTTC CASSDMEQGHEQYF
TRBJ2-1 TRBV4-2 medium-sized TRBD2 TGTGCCAGCAGCCAAGGGTCCGGACTAGCGGGAGGGCCAGGGTCCTACAATGAGCAGTTCTTC CASSQGSGLAGGPGSYNEQFF
TRBJ2-5 TRBV7-8 medium-sized . TGTGCCAGCAGCTGCCATGCCGGAACTAGAAAAGAGACCCAGTACTTC CASSCHAGTRKETQYF
TRBJ2-7 TRBV13 few TRBD1 TGTGCCAGCAGCTTGTCATGGACAGGGGATGGTTATTCCTACGAGCAGTACTTC CASSLSWTGDGYSYEQYF
TRBJ2-1 TRBV28 medium-sized . TGTGCCAGCAGTTTCTCGGCAGGGAGTAATGAAGATGAGCAGTTCTTC CASSFSAGSNEDEQFF
TRBJ1-1 TRBV6-5 medium-sized . TGTGCCAGCAGTTACTCAGCTATGAACACTGAAGCTTTCTTT CASSYSAMNTEAFF
TRBJ2-7 TRBV28 . . TGTGCCAGCAGTCCCCTCTACGAGCAGTACTTC CASSPLYEQYF
TRBJ2-7 TRBV20-1 . . TGCAGTGTGAGAGACCTAGCGTACCTCTACGAGCAGTACTTC CSVRDLAYLYEQYF
TRBJ2-5 TRBV19 medium-sized . TGTGCCAGTGCAAAGGGGGAGACCCAGTACTTC CASAKGETQYF
TRBJ2-3 TRBV29-1 medium-sized . TGCAGCGTTGTATCAGGAGGTCTAAGCACAGATACGCAGTATTTT CSVVSGGLSTDTQYF
TRBJ2-5 TRBV24-1 few . TGTGCCACCAGTGACCATGGACCACAAGAGACCCAGTACTTC CATSDHGPQETQYF
TRBJ2-7 TRBV9 large TRBD1 TGTGCCAGCAGCGCAGGGACAGGGGTTAGCGAGCAGTACTTC CASSAGTGVSEQYF
TRBJ2-3 TRBV28 medium-sized TRBD2 TGTGCCACCTTGACTAGCGGGATGCCTGGCACAGATACGCAGTATTTT CATLTSGMPGTDTQYF
TRBJ2-7 TRBV4-2 medium-sized . TGTGCCAGCAGCCAATCCCAGTCCTACGAGCAGTACTTC CASSQSQSYEQYF
TRBJ2-7 TRBV29-1 medium-sized TRBD1 TGCAGCACATTACAGGGGGGAGCCTACGAGCAGTACTTC CSTLQGGAYEQYF
TRBJ1-2 TRBV24-1 medium-sized . TGTGCCACCAGTGATTTGAGGCAACAGCGGGGCTACACCTTC CATSDLRQQRGYTF
TRBJ1-1 TRBV25-1 medium-sized . TGTGCCAGCACCCCGGGGGCGTTGACTGAAGCTTTCTTT CASTPGALTEAFF
TRBJ2-1 TRBV15 medium-sized . TGTGCCACCAGCAGAGACCGACCGGATGAGCAGTTCTTC CATSRDRPDEQFF
TRBJ1-2 TRBV29-1 . . TGCAGCGTACCCGGGCCCCTGCCGGAGGGCTACACCTTC CSVPGPLPEGYTF
TRBJ2-1 TRBV28 medium-sized . TGTGCCAGCAGTCTCCCAGAGTGGCCGAATATTCACAATGAGCAGTTCTTC CASSLPEWPNIHNEQFF
TRBJ2-2 TRBV7-9 . TRBD1 TGTGCCAGCACCTTGGGGCGGACAGGGTTCGACACCGGGGAGCTGTTTTTT CASTLGRTGFDTGELFF
TRBJ1-2 TRBV9 medium-sized . TGTGCCAGCAGGGACAGAATCTATGGCTACACCTTC CASRDRIYGYTF
TRBJ2-1 TRBV6-6 medium-sized . TGTGCCAGCAGCCCGGACCGACTCTACAATGAGCAGTTCTTC CASSPDRLYNEQFF
TRBJ1-1 TRBV14 medium-sized . TGTGCCAGCAGCCAGGGTATGAACACTGAAGCTTTCTTT CASSQGMNTEAFF
TRBJ2-1 TRBV9 medium-sized . TGTGCCAGCAGCCCTCCGGTTACCTATTACAATGAGCAGTTCTTC CASSPPVTYYNEQFF
TRBJ2-3 TRBV29-1 medium-sized . TGCAGCGTTGATGGGGACATCAGCACAGATACGCAGTATTTT CSVDGDISTDTQYF
TRBJ2-1 TRBV4-3 medium-sized . TGCGCCAGCAGCCAAGAGCGACAGGGAGGTAATGAGCAGTTCTTC CASSQERQGGNEQFF
TRBJ2-7 TRBV28 medium-sized TRBD2 TGTGCCAGCAAACAACTGGGACTAGCGTACTCCTACGAGCAGTACTTC CASKQLGLAYSYEQYF
TRBJ2-1 TRBV11-2 medium-sized . TGTGCCAGCAGCTCCCCGGAGGGACGAGAGCAGTTCTTC CASSSPEGREQFF
TRBJ2-7 TRBV7-9 . . TGTGCCAGCAGCTTATCCGCAGGGCTAGCCCACTACGAGCAGTACTTC CASSLSAGLAHYEQYF
TRBJ1-1 TRBV15 . . TGTGCCACCAGCAGTCGAGTGAACACTGAAGCTTTCTTT CATSSRVNTEAFF
TRBJ2-7 TRBV27 medium-sized . TGTGCCAGCAGCCCCATGGCAGGTGGCGAGCAGTACTTC CASSPMAGGEQYF
TRBJ2-5 TRBV4-3 . TRBD2 TGCGCCAGCAGCCAAGAGTCTAGCGGGAGTAAGGGAGAGACCCAGTACTTC CASSQESSGSKGETQYF
TRBJ2-7 TRBV9 medium-sized . TGTGCCAGCAGCGGGGCGGCGGGGCCCCACGAGCAGTACTTC CASSGAAGPHEQYF
TRBJ2-3 TRBV24-1 medium-sized TRBD1 TGTGCCACCAGTGAAACCGGGACAGGGCCCACAGATACGCAGTATTTT CATSETGTGPTDTQYF
TRBJ1-6 TRBV6-6 medium-sized . TGTGCCAGCAGTTACACAAGCTCCTATAATTCACCCCTCCACTTT CASSYTSSYNSPLHF
TRBJ1-5 TRBV5-1 medium-sized . TGCGCCAGCAGCTTCGAGGGTGATCAGCCCCAGCATTTT CASSFEGDQPQHF
TRBJ2-7 TRBV28 medium-sized TRBD1 TGTGCCAGCAGTTCTCGGACAGGGTCCTACGAGCAGTACTTC CASSSRTGSYEQYF
TRBJ2-2 TRBV20-1 medium-sized . TGCAGTGCCACCGGGACATCGAACACCGGGGAGCTGTTTTTT CSATGTSNTGELFF
TRBJ1-6 TRBV28 medium-sized . TGTGCCAGCAGTTTATTTCACGCGCTCGATTCACCCCTCCACTTT CASSLFHALDSPLHF
TRBJ2-7 TRBV20-1 medium-sized . TGCAGTGCTAGAGAGTACAGGGATCCAAGAAACGCCTACGAGCAGTACTTC CSAREYRDPRNAYEQYF
TRBJ2-1 TRBV28 . TRBD2 TGTGCCAGCAGTTTATCGTTAGCGGGAGTTGGGTACAATGAGCAGTTCTTC CASSLSLAGVGYNEQFF
TRBJ2-5 TRBV13 medium-sized . TGTGCCAGCAGCTCAGGAGGGGGAGAGACCCAGTACTTC CASSSGGGETQYF
TRBJ2-7 TRBV7-9 medium-sized . TGTGCCAGCAGCTTTGTTGGTTCCTACGAGCAGTACTTC CASSFVGSYEQYF
TRBJ2-1 TRBV25-1 medium-sized . TGTGCCAGCACCGAAGGGGGATACAATGAGCAGTTCTTC CASTEGGYNEQFF
TRBJ1-2 TRBV7-9 . . TGTGCCAGCAGCTTCGCCACCGGGACGGCCAGTATAGGCTACACCTTC CASSFATGTASIGYTF
TRBJ2-2 TRBV29-1 medium-sized . TGCAGCGTTGAAGAGGGTCGAAACACCGGGGAGCTGTTTTTT CSVEEGRNTGELFF
TRBJ2-3 TRBV10-3 medium-sized . TGTGCCATCAGTGAGGGACAGCGGCACACAGATACGCAGTATTTT CAISEGQRHTDTQYF